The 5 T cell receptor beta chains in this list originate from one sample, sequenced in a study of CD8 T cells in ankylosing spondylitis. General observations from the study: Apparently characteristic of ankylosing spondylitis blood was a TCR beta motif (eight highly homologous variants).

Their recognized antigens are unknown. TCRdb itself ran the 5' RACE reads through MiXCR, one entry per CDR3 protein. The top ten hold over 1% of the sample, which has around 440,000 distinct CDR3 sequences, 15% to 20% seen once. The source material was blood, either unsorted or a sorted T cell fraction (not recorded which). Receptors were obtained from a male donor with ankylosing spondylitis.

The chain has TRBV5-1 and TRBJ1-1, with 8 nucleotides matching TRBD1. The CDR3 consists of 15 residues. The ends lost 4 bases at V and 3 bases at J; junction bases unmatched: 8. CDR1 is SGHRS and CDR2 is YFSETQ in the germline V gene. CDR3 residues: CASSRTGMGDTEAFF. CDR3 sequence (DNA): TGCGCCAGCAGCCGGACAGGGATGGGAGACACTGAAGCTTTCTTT.

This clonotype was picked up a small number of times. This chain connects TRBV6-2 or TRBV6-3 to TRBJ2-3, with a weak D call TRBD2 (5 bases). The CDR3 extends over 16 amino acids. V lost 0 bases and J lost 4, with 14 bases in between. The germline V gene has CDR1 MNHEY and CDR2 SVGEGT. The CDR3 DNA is TGTGCCAGCAGTTACTCGATCCTAGAGGGATCAGATACGCAGTATTTT. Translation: CASSYSILEGSDTQYF.

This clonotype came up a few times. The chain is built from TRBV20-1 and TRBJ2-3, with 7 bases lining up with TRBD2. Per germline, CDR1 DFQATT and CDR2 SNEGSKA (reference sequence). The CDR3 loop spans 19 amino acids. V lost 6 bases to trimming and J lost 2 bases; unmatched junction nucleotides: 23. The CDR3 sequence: CSAEPRSYLLAEDTDTQYF. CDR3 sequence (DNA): TGCAGTGCCGAGCCCCGTAGTTATCTTCTAGCGGAAGACACAGATACGCAGTATTTT.

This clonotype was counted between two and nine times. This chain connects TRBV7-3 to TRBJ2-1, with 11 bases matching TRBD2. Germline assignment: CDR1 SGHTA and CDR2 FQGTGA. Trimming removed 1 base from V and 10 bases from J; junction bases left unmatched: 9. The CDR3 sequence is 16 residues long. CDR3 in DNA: TGTGCCAGCAGCTTAAGGGGTCCGGGACTAGCGGAAGAGCAGTTCTTC. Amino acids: CASSLRGPGLAEEQFF.

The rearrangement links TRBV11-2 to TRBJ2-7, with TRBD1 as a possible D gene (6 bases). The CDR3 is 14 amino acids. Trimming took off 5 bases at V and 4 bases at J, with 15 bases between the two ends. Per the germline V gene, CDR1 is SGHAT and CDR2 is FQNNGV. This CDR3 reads CASSPGQISYEQYF. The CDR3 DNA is TGTGCCAGCAGCCCCGGACAGATCTCGTACGAGCAGTACTTC. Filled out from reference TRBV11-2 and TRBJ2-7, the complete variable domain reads EAGVAQSPRYKIIEKRQSVAFWCNPISGHATLYWYQQILGQGPKLLIQFQNNGVVDDSQLPKDRFSAERLKGVDSTLKIQPAKLEDSAVYLCASSPGQISYEQYFGPGTRLTVT.